This T cell receptor beta chain was sequenced for a study of technical replicates of blood from several donors. V was trimmed by 6 bases and J by 4 bases, leaving 9 bases between them. Germline V gene lookup returns CDR1 MNHEY and CDR2 SVGAGI. The CDR3 has 12 amino acids. Only a few counts were recorded for this clone. Here immunoSEQ multiplex PCR was the method, and the copy in TCRdb shows in-frame clones only, minus some. The repertoire holds around 60,000 clones, with 80% to 95% as singletons. The origin of this receptor is a human donor in good health. Some clones in this sample may be carry-over from other donors' samples. Sequencing was carried out using PBMCs. The chain joins TRBV6-5 to TRBJ1-2; D is ambiguous. In DNA form, the CDR3 reads TGTGCCAGCAGCTTGGTCGGCTATGGCTACACCTTC. Its protein is CASSLVGYGYTF.